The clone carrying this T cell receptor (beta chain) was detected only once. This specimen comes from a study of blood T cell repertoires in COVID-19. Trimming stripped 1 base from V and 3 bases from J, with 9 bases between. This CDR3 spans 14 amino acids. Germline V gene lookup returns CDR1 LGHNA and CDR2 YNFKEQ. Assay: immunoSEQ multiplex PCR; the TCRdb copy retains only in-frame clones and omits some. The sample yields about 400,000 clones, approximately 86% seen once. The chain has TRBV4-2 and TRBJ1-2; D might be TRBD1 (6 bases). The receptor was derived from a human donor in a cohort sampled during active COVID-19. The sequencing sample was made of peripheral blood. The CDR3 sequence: CASSQASGDYGYTF. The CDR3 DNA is TGTGCCAGCAGCCAAGCATCAGGGGACTATGGCTACACCTTC.